This TCR beta chain was captured in a study of T cells expressing NK-cell markers. Study details: TCR beta repertoires came from sorted CD3+CD56+NKG2C+, CD3+CD56+NKG2C- and CD3+CD56-NKG2C+ T cells.

In the case of this clonotype: Its matching antigen is unknown.

Reprocessing the 5' RACE reads, TCRdb reports a single entry for every CDR3 protein and omits DNA. The sample is made up of roughly 450,000 distinct CDR3 sequences, and the top ten hold 1.4% of it. Regarding the study as a whole: More than 5 donors had dominant NKG2C+ clonotypes that comprised about 1.0-7.5% of their CD8+ T cells. Expanded clones of NKG2C+ T cells had an unclear HCMV specificity. The study found these clonotypes also leading the CD3+CD56-NKG2C+ fraction in several donors.

Germline values: CDR1 MGHRA, CDR2 YSYEKL. The CDR3 length is 15 residues. This clonotype was sampled from a woman in her forties or fifties in good health. Sequencing was performed on blood T cells: a sorted CD56 or NKG2C T cell subset, CD4+ or CD8+ T cells, or bulk PBMC T cells (not recorded which). The genes are TRBV4-1 and TRBJ2-3; TCRdb lists TRBD1, though no DNA is available to test this call. CDR3 loop: CASSQEGGRPGTQYF.